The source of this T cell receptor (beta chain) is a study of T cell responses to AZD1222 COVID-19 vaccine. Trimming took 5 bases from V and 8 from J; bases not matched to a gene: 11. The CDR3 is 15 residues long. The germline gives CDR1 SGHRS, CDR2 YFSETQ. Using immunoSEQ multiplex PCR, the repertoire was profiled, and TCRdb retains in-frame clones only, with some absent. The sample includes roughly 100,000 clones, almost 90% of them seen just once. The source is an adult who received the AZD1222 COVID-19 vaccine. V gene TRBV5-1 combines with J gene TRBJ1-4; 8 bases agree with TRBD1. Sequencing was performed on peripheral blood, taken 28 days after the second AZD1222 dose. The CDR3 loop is CASRTTGARDEKLFF. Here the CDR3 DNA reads TGCGCCAGCAGAACGACAGGGGCGCGGGACGAAAAACTGTTTTTT.